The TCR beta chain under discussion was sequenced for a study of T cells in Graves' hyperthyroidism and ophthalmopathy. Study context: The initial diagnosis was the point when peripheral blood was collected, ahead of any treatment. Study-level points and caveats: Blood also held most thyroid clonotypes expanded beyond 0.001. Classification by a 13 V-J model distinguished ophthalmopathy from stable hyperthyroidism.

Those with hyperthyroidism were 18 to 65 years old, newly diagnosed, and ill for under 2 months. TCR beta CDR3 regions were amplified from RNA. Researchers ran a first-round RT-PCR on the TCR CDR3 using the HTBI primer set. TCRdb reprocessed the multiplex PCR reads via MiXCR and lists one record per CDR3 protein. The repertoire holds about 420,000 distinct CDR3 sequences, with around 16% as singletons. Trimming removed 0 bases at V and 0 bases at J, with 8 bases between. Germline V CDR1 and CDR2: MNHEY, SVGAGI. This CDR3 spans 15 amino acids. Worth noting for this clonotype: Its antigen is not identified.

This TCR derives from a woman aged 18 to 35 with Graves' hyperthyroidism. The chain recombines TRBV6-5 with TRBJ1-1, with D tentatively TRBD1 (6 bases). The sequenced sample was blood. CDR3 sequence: CASSYSQGLNTEAFF. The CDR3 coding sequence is TGTGCCAGCAGTTACTCACAGGGATTGAACACTGAAGCTTTCTTT.